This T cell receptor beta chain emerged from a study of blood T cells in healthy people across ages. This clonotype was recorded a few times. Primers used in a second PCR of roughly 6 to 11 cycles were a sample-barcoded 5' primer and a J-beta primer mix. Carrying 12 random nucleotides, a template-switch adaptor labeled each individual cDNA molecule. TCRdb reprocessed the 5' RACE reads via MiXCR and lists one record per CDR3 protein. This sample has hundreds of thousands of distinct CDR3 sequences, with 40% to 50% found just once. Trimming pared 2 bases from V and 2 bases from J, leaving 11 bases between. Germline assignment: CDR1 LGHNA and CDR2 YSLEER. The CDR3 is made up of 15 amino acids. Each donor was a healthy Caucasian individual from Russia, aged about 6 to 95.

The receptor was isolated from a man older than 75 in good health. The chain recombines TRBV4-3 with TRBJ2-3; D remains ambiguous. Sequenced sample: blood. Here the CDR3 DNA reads TGCGCCAGCAGCCAACAATTAGCCCTCACAGATACGCAGTATTTT. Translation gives CASSQQLALTDTQYF.